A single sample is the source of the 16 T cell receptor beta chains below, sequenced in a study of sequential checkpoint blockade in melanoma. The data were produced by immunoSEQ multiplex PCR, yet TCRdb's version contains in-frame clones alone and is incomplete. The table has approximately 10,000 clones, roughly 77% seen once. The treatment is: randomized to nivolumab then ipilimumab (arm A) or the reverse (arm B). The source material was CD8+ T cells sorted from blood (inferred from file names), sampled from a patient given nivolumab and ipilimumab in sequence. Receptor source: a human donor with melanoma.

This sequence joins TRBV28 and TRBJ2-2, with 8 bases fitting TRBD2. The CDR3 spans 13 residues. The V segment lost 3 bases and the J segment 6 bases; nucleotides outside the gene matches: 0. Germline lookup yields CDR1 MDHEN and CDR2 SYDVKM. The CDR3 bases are TGTGCCAGCAGTTTCGGGGGGGCCGGGGAGCTGTTTTTT. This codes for CASSFGGAGELFF.

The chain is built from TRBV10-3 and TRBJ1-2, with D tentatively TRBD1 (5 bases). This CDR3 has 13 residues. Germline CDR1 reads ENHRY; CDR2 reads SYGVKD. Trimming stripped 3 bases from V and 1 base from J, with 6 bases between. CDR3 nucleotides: TGTGCCATCAGTGACAGGGTTAACTATGGCTACACCTTC. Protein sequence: CAISDRVNYGYTF.

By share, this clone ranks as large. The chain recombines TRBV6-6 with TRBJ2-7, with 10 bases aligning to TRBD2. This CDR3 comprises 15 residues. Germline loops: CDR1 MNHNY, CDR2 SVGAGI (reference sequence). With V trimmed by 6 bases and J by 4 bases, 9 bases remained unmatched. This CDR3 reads CASSGATSGPYEQYF. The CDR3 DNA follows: TGTGCCAGCAGCGGCGCGACTAGCGGGCCGTACGAGCAGTACTTC.

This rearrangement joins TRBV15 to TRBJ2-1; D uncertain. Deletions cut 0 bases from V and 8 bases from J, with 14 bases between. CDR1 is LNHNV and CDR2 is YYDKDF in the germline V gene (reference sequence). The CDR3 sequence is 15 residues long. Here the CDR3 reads CATSRDIELDYEQFF. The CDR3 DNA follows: TGTGCCACCAGCAGAGATATAGAGCTCGACTATGAGCAGTTCTTC.

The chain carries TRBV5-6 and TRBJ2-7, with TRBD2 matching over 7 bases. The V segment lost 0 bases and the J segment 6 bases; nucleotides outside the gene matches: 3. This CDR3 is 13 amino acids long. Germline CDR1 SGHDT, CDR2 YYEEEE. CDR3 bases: TGTGCCAGCAGCTTGGGCGGGGGACGCGAGCAGTACTTC. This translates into CASSLGGGREQYF.

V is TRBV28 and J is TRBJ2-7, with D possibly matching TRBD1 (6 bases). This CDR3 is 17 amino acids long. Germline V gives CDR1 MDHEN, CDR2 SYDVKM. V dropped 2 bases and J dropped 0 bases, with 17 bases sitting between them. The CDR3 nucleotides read TGTGCCAGCAGTTTAAACCCCTTTCAGGGGAGCTCCTACGAGCAGTACTTC. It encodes CASSLNPFQGSSYEQYF.

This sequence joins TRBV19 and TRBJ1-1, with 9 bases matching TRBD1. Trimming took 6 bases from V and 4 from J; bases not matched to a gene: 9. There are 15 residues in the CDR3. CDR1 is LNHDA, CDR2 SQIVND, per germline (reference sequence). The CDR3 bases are TGTGCCAGTAGCCCTTATACAGGGGGCACCACTGAAGCTTTCTTT. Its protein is CASSPYTGGTTEAFF.

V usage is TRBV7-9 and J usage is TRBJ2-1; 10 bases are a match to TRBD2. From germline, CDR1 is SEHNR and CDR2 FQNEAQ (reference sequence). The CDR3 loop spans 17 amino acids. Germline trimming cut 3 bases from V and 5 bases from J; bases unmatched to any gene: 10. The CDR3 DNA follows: TGTGCCAGCAGCTTCCCGGGGGGACTAGCGCTCGACAATGAGCAGTTCTTC. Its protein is CASSFPGGLALDNEQFF.

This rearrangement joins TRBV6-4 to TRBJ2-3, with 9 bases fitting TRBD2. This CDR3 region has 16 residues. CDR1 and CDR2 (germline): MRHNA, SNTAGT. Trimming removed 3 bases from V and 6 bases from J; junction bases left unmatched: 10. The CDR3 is CASSEVAASGTDTQYF. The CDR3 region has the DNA TGTGCCAGCAGTGAAGTAGCGGCTAGCGGGACGGATACGCAGTATTTT.

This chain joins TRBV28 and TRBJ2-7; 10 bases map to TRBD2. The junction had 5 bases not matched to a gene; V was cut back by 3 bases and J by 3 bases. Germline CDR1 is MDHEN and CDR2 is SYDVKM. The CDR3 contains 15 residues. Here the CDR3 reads CASSFLAGEVYEQYF. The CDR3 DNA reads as TGTGCCAGCAGTTTTCTAGCGGGAGAAGTCTACGAGCAGTACTTC.

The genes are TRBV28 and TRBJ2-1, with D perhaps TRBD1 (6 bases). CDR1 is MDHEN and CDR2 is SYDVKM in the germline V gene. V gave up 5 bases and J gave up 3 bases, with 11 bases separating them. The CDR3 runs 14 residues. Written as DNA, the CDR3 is TGTGCCAGCAGTAACCGACAGGTCTACAATGAGCAGTTCTTC. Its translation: CASSNRQVYNEQFF. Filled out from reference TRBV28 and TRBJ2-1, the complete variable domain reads DVKVTQSSRYLVKRTGEKVFLECVQDMDHENMFWYRQDPGLGLRLIYFSYDVKMKEKGDIPEGYSVSREKKERFSLILESASTNQTSMYLCASSNRQVYNEQFFGPGTRLTVL.

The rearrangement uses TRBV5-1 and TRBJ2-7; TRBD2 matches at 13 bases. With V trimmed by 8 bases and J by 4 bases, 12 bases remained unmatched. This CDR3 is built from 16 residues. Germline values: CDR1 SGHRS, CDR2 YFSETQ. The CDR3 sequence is CASRHLTSGRGYEQYF. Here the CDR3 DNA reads TGCGCCAGTCGCCACCTAACTAGCGGGAGGGGGTACGAGCAGTACTTC.

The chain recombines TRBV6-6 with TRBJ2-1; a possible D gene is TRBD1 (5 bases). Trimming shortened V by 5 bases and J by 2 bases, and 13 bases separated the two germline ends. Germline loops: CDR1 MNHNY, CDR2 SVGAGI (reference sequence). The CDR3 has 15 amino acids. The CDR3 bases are TGTGCCAGCAGTGCACAGGCTTTAACCTACAATGAGCAGTTCTTC. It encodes CASSAQALTYNEQFF.

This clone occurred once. DNA for the CDR3: TGTGCCAGCAGCCAAGATCTGGGGACAGGCTTGAACTACGAGCAGTACTTC. Translation gives CASSQDLGTGLNYEQYF. The gene calls are TRBV4-2 and TRBJ2-7, with TRBD1 matching 8 bases. CDR3 length equals 17 residues. Looked up from germline, CDR1 is LGHNA and CDR2 is YNFKEQ. The V segment lost 0 bases and the J segment 3 bases; nucleotides outside the gene matches: 10.

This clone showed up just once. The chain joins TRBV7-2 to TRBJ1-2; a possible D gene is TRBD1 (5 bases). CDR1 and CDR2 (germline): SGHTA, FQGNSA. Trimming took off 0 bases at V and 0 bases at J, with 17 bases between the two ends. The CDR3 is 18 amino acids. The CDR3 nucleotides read TGTGCCAGCAGCTTAGCGGGAGGCAGGGCCCACCCTAACTATGGCTACACCTTC. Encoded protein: CASSLAGGRAHPNYGYTF.

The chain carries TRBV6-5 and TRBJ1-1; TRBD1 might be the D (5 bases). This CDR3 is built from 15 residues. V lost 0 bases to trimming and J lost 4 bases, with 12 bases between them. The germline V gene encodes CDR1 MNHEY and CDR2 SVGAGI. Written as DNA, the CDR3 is TGTGCCAGCAGTTACTCTTACAGGAAGAGCACTGAAGCTTTCTTT. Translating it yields CASSYSYRKSTEAFF.